This T cell receptor beta chain originates from a study of shared clonotypes between healthy human individuals. Assay used: immunoSEQ multiplex PCR; TCRdb lists only in-frame clones, some missing. This sample has a few hundred thousand clones; about 96% occur once, and the top ten carry approximately 0.057%. This CDR3 contains 15 residues. The germline gives CDR1 SGHDT, CDR2 YYEEEE. With 4 bases clipped from V and 2 bases from J, the junction kept 7 bases outside the gene matches. This receptor was taken from a woman in her 30s in good health. What was sequenced was naive CD4+ T cells sorted from blood. This sample's subset: CD45RA+ positively selected. The chain links TRBV5-6 to TRBJ2-5, with TRBD2 matching over 8 bases. The CDR3 here is CASSRLASIQETQYF. CDR3 DNA sequence: TGTGCCAGCAGCCGACTAGCGAGTATTCAAGAGACCCAGTACTTC.